Shown below are 12 T cell receptor beta chains from a single sample sequenced in a study of beta chain features in type 1 diabetes. All of the isolated RNA was reverse transcribed, so expressed TCRB transcripts were sequenced. Data came from immunoSEQ multiplex PCR; TCRdb stores just in-frame clones and leaves some out. The data hold about 220,000 clones, with around 9.9% observed a single time. Sequenced sample: central memory CD4+ T cells from blood. These receptors were obtained from a man between 18 and 29 years old in good health.

This clone was counted between two and nine times. The chain carries TRBV5-6 and TRBJ2-3; a possible D gene is TRBD2 (5 bases). Trimming took off 4 bases at V and 0 bases at J, with 15 bases between the two ends. This CDR3 has 16 residues. Germline values: CDR1 SGHDT, CDR2 YYEEEE. The CDR3 reads CASSPQYGGSTDTQYF. The CDR3 DNA reads as TGTGCCAGCAGCCCTCAGTACGGAGGTAGCACAGATACGCAGTATTTT.

This clone showed up just a few times. CDR3 DNA sequence: TGTGCCACCAGCAGAGGCGAGCCGAACACTGAAGCTTTCTTT. It yields the protein CATSRGEPNTEAFF. The chain combines TRBV15 with TRBJ1-1; D is unresolved. There are 14 residues in the CDR3. V was pared by 1 base and J by 1 base, with 7 bases between. Per germline, CDR1 LNHNV and CDR2 YYDKDF (reference sequence).

The rearrangement joins TRBV5-4 to TRBJ2-4; TRBD2 agrees at 8 bases. V was pared by 0 bases and J by 6 bases, with 2 bases of the junction left unmatched. This CDR3 spans 14 amino acids. In germline, CDR1 is SGHNT, CDR2 YYREEE (reference sequence). The CDR3 region is CASSLEAGANIQYF. The CDR3 DNA is TGTGCCAGCAGCTTGGAAGCGGGGGCAAACATTCAGTACTTC. Drawing the rest from reference TRBV5-4 and TRBJ2-4, the complete variable domain is ETGVTQSPTHLIKTRGQQVTLRCSSQSGHNTVSWYQQALGQGPQFIFQYYREEENGRGNFPPRFSGLQFPNYSSELNVNALELDDSALYLCASSLEAGANIQYFGAGTRLSVL.

This chain connects TRBV6-1 to TRBJ2-2; TRBD1 aligns across 10 bases. The CDR3 contains 16 residues. Germline V gene data show CDR1 as MNHNS and CDR2 as SASEGT. V trimming: 4 bases; J trimming: 0 bases; junction bases outside the gene matches: 2. DNA for the CDR3: TGTGCCAGCAGTGCGGGGACAGGGGCGAACACCGGGGAGCTGTTTTTT. Its translation is CASSAGTGANTGELFF.

The rearrangement joins TRBV7-6 to TRBJ2-1; D is undetermined. Germline lookup yields CDR1 SGHVS and CDR2 FNYEAQ. The CDR3 extends over 13 amino acids. V lost 5 bases and J 4 bases, leaving 9 bases between the germline ends. DNA for the CDR3: TGTGCCAGCAGCCCCGACCTTTACAATGAGCAGTTCTTC. This gives the protein CASSPDLYNEQFF.

This chain uses TRBV30 with TRBJ1-3, with unresolved D. With 0 bases removed from V and 3 bases from J, the gap between germline ends came to 12 bases. This CDR3 region has 15 residues. The germline V gene encodes CDR1 GTSNPN and CDR2 SVGIG (reference sequence). The CDR3 DNA reads TGTGCCTGGAGTGTACTGGGAAATAATGGAAACACCATATATTTT. Translation: CAWSVLGNNGNTIYF.

This clone turned up a few times. The rearrangement links TRBV25-1 to TRBJ2-2; possibly TRBD1 for D (6 bases). Trimming pared 3 bases from V and 6 bases from J, leaving 17 bases between. Germline V gene data show CDR1 as MGHDK and CDR2 as SYGVNS. This CDR3 region has 16 residues. The CDR3 coding sequence is TGTGCCAGCAGTGAGTCAGACAGGCATAGGGCCGGGGAGCTGTTTTTT. It codes for CASSESDRHRAGELFF.

The chain employs TRBV29-1 and TRBJ2-6, with TRBD1 matching over 8 bases. The V segment lost 7 bases and the J segment 2 bases; nucleotides outside the gene matches: 7. Germline V gene sequence: CDR1 SQVTM, CDR2 ANQGSEA. The CDR3 consists of 15 residues. The CDR3 loop is CSGGQGQAGANVLTF. For the CDR3, the DNA is TGCAGCGGCGGACAGGGTCAGGCTGGGGCCAACGTCCTGACTTTC.

Worth noting for this clone: The sample has other DNA sequences that encode this CDR3 too. This chain links TRBV28 with TRBJ2-7; no definite D call. V dropped 5 bases and J dropped 3 bases, with 5 bases sitting between them. The CDR3 has 11 residues. Per the germline V gene, CDR1 is MDHEN and CDR2 is SYDVKM. The CDR3 loop is CASSRSYEQYF. The CDR3 nucleotides read TGTGCCAGCAGTCGGAGCTACGAGCAGTACTTC.

This rearrangement joins TRBV13 to TRBJ2-7, with a tentative D call TRBD2 (6 bases). The CDR3 length is 12 residues. Trimming removed 5 bases from V and 1 base from J, with 6 bases in between. Germline assignment: CDR1 PRHDT and CDR2 FYEKMQ (reference sequence). The CDR3 loop is CASSRESYEQYF. In DNA, the CDR3 is TGTGCCAGCAGCCGGGAGTCCTACGAGCAGTACTTC.

This chain's CDR3 is CASSPKNSGSLSGELFF. The CDR3 DNA reads TGTGCCAGCAGCCCTAAGAATAGCGGGAGCCTGTCCGGGGAGCTGTTTTTT. The chain is built from TRBV7-2 and TRBJ2-2, with 9 bases lining up with TRBD2. The CDR3 is 17 residues long. Losses at the gene ends were 5 bases for V and 6 bases for J; bases not matched to a gene: 13. Germline CDR1 SGHTA, CDR2 FQGNSA.

The rearrangement joins TRBV30 to TRBJ2-6, with TRBD2 as a possible D gene (5 bases). Trimming took off 8 bases at V and 0 bases at J, with 14 bases between the two ends. CDR3 length equals 15 residues. Germline values: CDR1 GTSNPN, CDR2 SVGIG (reference sequence). The CDR3 DNA reads TGTGCCGGCCTGACGGGGAGCTCTGGGGCCAACGTCCTGACTTTC. This encodes CAGLTGSSGANVLTF.